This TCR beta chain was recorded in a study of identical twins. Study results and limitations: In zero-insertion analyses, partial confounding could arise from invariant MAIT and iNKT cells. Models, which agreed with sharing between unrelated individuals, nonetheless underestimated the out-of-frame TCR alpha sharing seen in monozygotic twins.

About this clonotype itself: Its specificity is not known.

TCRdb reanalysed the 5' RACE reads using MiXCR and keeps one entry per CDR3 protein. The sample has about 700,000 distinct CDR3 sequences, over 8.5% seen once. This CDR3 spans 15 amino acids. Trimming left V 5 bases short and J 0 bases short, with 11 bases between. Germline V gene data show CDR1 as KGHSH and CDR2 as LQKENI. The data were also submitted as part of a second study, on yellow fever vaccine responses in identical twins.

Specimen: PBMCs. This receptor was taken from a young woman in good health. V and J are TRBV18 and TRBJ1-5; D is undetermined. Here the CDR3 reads CASSRSQDSNQPQHF. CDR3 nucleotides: TGTGCCAGCTCAAGGAGTCAGGATAGCAATCAGCCCCAGCATTTT.